This T cell receptor beta chain was found in a study of beta chain features in type 1 diabetes. Study-wide results and limits: Possibly, sequencing cDNA over-represented cells that had high TCR expression levels.

Notes on this clone: Antigen specificity is unknown.

cDNA synthesis used the whole RNA isolate, giving expressed TCRB sequences. The method was immunoSEQ multiplex PCR; TCRdb's version includes in-frame clones alone and lacks a portion of them. Here the sample spans roughly 40,000 clones, about two thirds being singletons. Germline V lookup: CDR1 SNHLY, CDR2 FYNNEI. V gave up 0 bases and J gave up 9 bases; unmatched junction bases: 4. The CDR3 spans 16 residues. Material: Tregs from blood. The receptor was derived from a woman in her twenties or thirties in good health. The chain has TRBV2 and TRBJ2-1; 14 positions match TRBD2. CDR3 region: CASSEAGTSGRVEQFF. In DNA form, the CDR3 reads TGTGCCAGCAGTGAAGCCGGGACTAGCGGGAGAGTTGAGCAGTTCTTC. The full variable domain, in which reference TRBV2 and TRBJ2-1 provide the parts outside the CDR3, is EPEVTQTPSHQVTQMGQEVILRCVPISNHLYFYWYRQILGQKVEFLVSFYNNEISEKSEIFDDQFSVERPDGSNFTLKIRSTKLEDSAMYFCASSEAGTSGRVEQFFGPGTRLTVL.